One TCR beta chain is described in this entry. The antigen remains unidentified. TCRdb's table, derived via immunoSEQ multiplex PCR, lists solely in-frame clones and lacks some. The sample includes tens of thousands of clones, about 80% of them seen just once. ViraFEST used viral peptide pools to expand antigen-specific CD4+ T cells before sequencing. After less than twelve days in culture, the CD4+ T cells were isolated. Each vaccine recipient was nucleocapsid antibody negative and had no prior SARS-CoV-2 infection. With around 10 ug/ml peptides and around 10 IU/ml IL-2, fewer than 2.5 million PBMC per well were cultured. The sample originates from a study of vaccination effects on CD4 cells after COVID-19. In the study overall: Participants received two doses of either the BNT162b2 or mRNA-1273 vaccine.

The germline gives CDR1 SGHRS, CDR2 YFSETQ. The CDR3 has 14 residues. V lost 3 bases and J 10 bases, leaving 19 bases between the germline ends. Study outcomes and limitations: Whether induced by infection or by vaccine, clones showed marked clonal contraction late after vaccination.

V gene TRBV5-1 combines with J gene TRBJ1-1, with D unclear. Sequences were derived from CD4+ T cells from PBMCs cultured with SARS-CoV-2 spike peptides, sampled before COVID-19 vaccination. The sequence was obtained from a human donor who received a COVID-19 vaccine. CDR3: CASSSSVASRGAFF. The CDR3 DNA sequence: TGCGCCAGCAGCTCCTCCGTTGCTTCCCGGGGAGCTTTCTTT.